This T cell receptor beta chain was captured in a study of shared clonotypes between healthy human individuals. Study details: Each donor contributed plates that comprised three CD4 naive, three CD4 memory, two CD8 naive and one CD8 memory. General study results and limits: Clonotypes that were shared across a handful of donors made up around 5% of naive CD4 clonotypes.

Splitting of CD4+ cells produced CD45RA+ naive and CD45RA-negative memory subsets. Some clones are missing from TCRdb's copy, which holds only in-frame ones; the method was immunoSEQ multiplex PCR. The sample has nearly 1 million clones; approximately 76% are singletons. Concerning this clone itself: Its matching antigen is unknown.

Sequencing input: memory CD4+ T cells sorted from blood. Subset denoted: CD45RA-negative fraction. This receptor was obtained from a man between 18 and 29 years old in good health.

The CDR3 is CASSLGTGWPRNTGELFF. As DNA, the CDR3 is TGTGCCAGCAGCCTTGGGACAGGTTGGCCTCGGAACACCGGGGAGCTGTTTTTT. This chain uses TRBV9 with TRBJ2-2; 8 bases are shared with TRBD1. CDR1 is SGDLS and CDR2 is YYNGEE in the germline V gene. V was pared by 4 bases and J by 1 base, with 12 bases of the junction left unmatched. The CDR3 has 18 residues.